The clone carrying this T cell receptor (beta chain) was seen only a few times. The TCRbeta library was prepared with unique molecular identifiers. TCRdb itself ran the PCR reads through MiXCR, one entry per CDR3 protein. This table has some 520,000 distinct CDR3 sequences, 32% appearing once. The data originate from a study of T-cell reconstitution after alpha-beta-depleted transplantation in children. The TCR originated in a human donor who donated a stem cell graft to a child with aplastic anemia. Source: PBMCs from the stem cell graft donor, taken from the stem cell graft.

CDR3 DNA: TGTGCCTGGAGCGTCTCACGGGGAAGAGGGAACACTGAAGCTTTCTTT. It yields the protein CAWSVSRGRGNTEAFF. The gene calls are TRBV30 and TRBJ1-1; no clear D. The CDR3 runs 16 residues. V dropped 3 bases and J dropped 1 base, with 18 bases sitting between them. The V gene's germline CDR1 is GTSNPN and CDR2 SVGIG (reference sequence). Drawing the rest from reference TRBV30 and TRBJ1-1, the complete variable domain is SQTIHQWPATLVQPVGSPLSLECTVEGTSNPNLYWYRQAAGRGLQLLFYSVGIGQISSEVPQNLSASRPQDRQFILSSKKLLLSDSGFYLCAWSVSRGRGNTEAFFGQGTRLTVV.